This TCR beta chain was found in a study of blood T cell repertoires in COVID-19. Overall study: From the United States, Italy and Spain came samples of acute and convalescent COVID-19. T cells, B-cell-depleted T cells, or PBMCs supplied cDNA or gDNA.

Germline CDR1 is SGHTA and CDR2 is FQGNSA. The V segment lost 1 base and the J segment 2 bases; nucleotides outside the gene matches: 3. The CDR3 covers 16 residues. This clone has more than one count but fewer than ten. As processed by the authors: Cell counts per sample came from amplifying reference gene primers. The table came from immunoSEQ multiplex PCR; TCRdb's copy has only in-frame clones and leaves some out. For V, J and clone size, that table is used; D and trimming come from the DNA. This table has more than 150,000 clones, around 85% appearing once. This chain joins TRBV7-2 and TRBJ2-7; 12 bases align to TRBD2. This TCR derives from a man aged 50-60 years who had recovered from COVID-19. The sequenced sample consisted of peripheral blood. The CDR3 nucleotides are TGTGCCAGCAGCTTAGACTGGACTAGCGGGACCTACGAGCAGTACTTC. Translation gives CASSLDWTSGTYEQYF.